This T cell receptor (beta chain) was retrieved from a study of blood T cell repertoires in COVID-19. Background on the study: Sites across the United States, Italy and Spain contributed samples from acute and convalescent COVID-19. In each case, the material was cDNA or gDNA derived from T cells, B-cell-depleted T cells, or PBMCs.

The CDR3 sequence is 15 residues long. V lost 1 base and J lost 8; bases outside the gene matches: 7. Germline V gene lookup returns CDR1 SGHAT and CDR2 FQDESV (reference sequence). Original processing notes: Cell counts per sample came from amplifying reference gene primers. Profiled with immunoSEQ multiplex PCR; TCRdb holds only in-frame clones, not every one. The V and J calls and clone size were taken over from that table, and D and trimming were inferred from the DNA. The table includes around 450,000 clones, around 89% detected once. This clonotype was sampled from a woman aged 25 to 45 with acute or convalescent COVID-19. The rearrangement links TRBV11-1 to TRBJ2-2; 7 positions agree with TRBD2. The sample consisted of peripheral blood. The CDR3 spells CASSLVRTGRGELFF. Here the CDR3 DNA reads TGTGCCAGCAGCTTAGTTCGCACCGGGAGGGGGGAGCTGTTTTTT. The full variable domain, in which reference TRBV11-1 and TRBJ2-2 provide the parts outside the CDR3, is EAEVAQSPRYKITEKSQAVAFWCDPISGHATLYWYRQILGQGPELLVQFQDESVVDDSQLPKDRFSAERLKGVDSTLKIQPAELGDSAMYLCASSLVRTGRGELFFGEGSRLTVL.